This is a list of T cell receptor beta chains from one sample in a study of cytomegalovirus exposure and HLA in healthy donors. Repertoires were generated with immunoSEQ multiplex PCR, while TCRdb's copy carries only in-frame clones and drops some. Of over 150,000 clones listed, about 63% are singletons. The sequenced sample consisted of PBMCs. These receptors were obtained from a middle-aged woman in good health and CMV-seropositive. Each CDR3 is given with its conserved first and last residue. D genes are given only for firm matches. Size values are once, few and many counts, or a class for expanded clones, and some rows have none.

>TRBV6-5|TRBJ1-1|.|.
TGTGCCAGCAGTTACCCAGGGCTAAACACTGAAGCTTTCTTT
CASSYPGLNTEAFF
>TRBV19|TRBJ2-3|.|TRBD1
TGTGCCAGTAGGATACAGGGGGCAGATACGCAGTATTTT
CASRIQGADTQYF
>TRBV7-2|TRBJ2-2|.|TRBD1
TGTGCCAGCAGCTTAGTCCTTGGACAGGGGTTGAACACCGGGGAGCTGTTTTTT
CASSLVLGQGLNTGELFF
>TRBV7-9|TRBJ2-7|.|TRBD1
TGTGCCAGCAGCGCCGGGACAGGGAGGTTCTACGAGCAGTACTTC
CASSAGTGRFYEQYF
>TRBV6-5|TRBJ1-1|.|.
TGTGCCAGCAGTTACAGGGGCATGAACACTGAAGCTTTCTTT
CASSYRGMNTEAFF
>TRBV4-3|TRBJ1-1|few|.
TGCGCCAGCAGCCAAGTGGCGGGTGTGAACACTGAAGCTTTCTTT
CASSQVAGVNTEAFF
>TRBV12-5|TRBJ2-7|.|.
TGTGCTAGTCTGGGCGCATCCTACGAGCAGTACTTC
CASLGASYEQYF
>TRBV27|TRBJ2-1|.|TRBD2
TGTGCCAGCAGGTCGGGACTAGCGGGAGCTAATGAGCAGTTCTTC
CASRSGLAGANEQFF
>TRBV2|TRBJ2-7|few|TRBD1
TGTGCCAGCAAAGAGACAGGGTCCCGAGGAGGCGAGCAGTACTTC
CASKETGSRGGEQYF
>TRBV7-9|TRBJ1-1|.|.
TGTTCCAGCAGTCATCCGAACACTGAAGCTTTCTTT
CSSSHPNTEAFF
>TRBV5-1|TRBJ2-2|.|TRBD2
TGCGCCAGCGCCCCAGGCGGGGGGGTTGGCGGGGAGCTGTTTTTT
CASAPGGGVGGELFF
>TRBV13|TRBJ1-1|few|.
TGTGCCAGCAGCTTAAACAGGAACACTGAAGCTTTCTTT
CASSLNRNTEAFF
>TRBV7-2|TRBJ2-4|.|.
TGTGCCAGCAGCTTAAACCAGGGTGGAAACATTCAGTACTTC
CASSLNQGGNIQYF
>TRBV2|TRBJ2-6|few|.
TGTGCCAGCAGTGAGAGGTCTGGGGCCAACGTCCTGACTTTC
CASSERSGANVLTF
>TRBV28|TRBJ1-1|few|TRBD1
TGTGCCAGCAGGCCCCGAGGGACAGGGGTCCCGAACACTGAAGCTTTCTTT
CASRPRGTGVPNTEAFF
>TRBV5-1|TRBJ2-1|.|TRBD1
TGCGCCAGCAGCCCGGGACAGGGCTCCTACAATGAGCAGTTCTTC
CASSPGQGSYNEQFF
>TRBV7-2|TRBJ2-2|.|TRBD2
TGTGCCAGCAGCTATCAGTCTAGCGGCAACACCGGGGAGCTGTTTTTT
CASSYQSSGNTGELFF
>TRBV5-1|TRBJ1-2|.|TRBD1
TGCGCCAGCAGCTTGAATGGACAGGGGGAGAATGGCTACACCTTC
CASSLNGQGENGYTF
>TRBV5-4|TRBJ1-4|.|.
TGTGCCAGCAGCGTTGACCGGGATAGAGGTGAAAAACTGTTTTTT
CASSVDRDRGEKLFF
>TRBV6-5|TRBJ2-2|.|.
TGTGCCAGCAGTTACTCGCCCCTAGGTCCCGGGGAGCTGTTTTTT
CASSYSPLGPGELFF
>TRBV15|TRBJ1-2|.|TRBD1
TGTGCCACCAGCAGCGGAGTGGCAGGGGGGAACTATGGCTACACCTTC
CATSSGVAGGNYGYTF
>TRBV4-1|TRBJ1-2|.|TRBD1
TGCGCCAGCAGCCCTAGACAGGGGGCTGCGGGGTATGGCTACACCTTC
CASSPRQGAAGYGYTF
>TRBV5-1|TRBJ2-3|.|TRBD1
TGCGCCAGCAGCGCCGGGACAGGGAAAGATACGCAGTATTTT
CASSAGTGKDTQYF
>TRBV5-1|TRBJ2-2|few|TRBD1
TGCGCCAGCAGCTGGGGGACAGGGAACACCGGGGAGCTGTTTTTT
CASSWGTGNTGELFF
>TRBV27|TRBJ2-7|few|TRBD2
TGTGCCAGCAGTTTACTTAGCGGGAGCGACGACGAGCAGTACTTC
CASSLLSGSDDEQYF
>TRBV7-6|TRBJ1-2|.|TRBD1
TGTGCCAGCAGCTTACAAGACAGGGGACGTGGCTACACCTTC
CASSLQDRGRGYTF
>TRBV28|TRBJ1-4|.|.
TGTGCCAGCACCGCGACAGTCCCTAATGAAAAACTGTTTTTT
CASTATVPNEKLFF
>TRBV27|TRBJ2-2|.|TRBD2
TGTGCCAGCAGTCCACCTCCTAGCGGGAGGACCGGGGAGCTGTTTTTT
CASSPPPSGRTGELFF
>TRBV28|TRBJ1-1|.|.
TGTGCCAGCAGTTTGGGGGGTGAAGCTTTCTTT
CASSLGGEAFF
>TRBV19|TRBJ2-7|.|.
TGTGCCAGTAGTATCACAGGGCTCATGAATTACGAGCAGTACTTC
CASSITGLMNYEQYF
>TRBV2|TRBJ2-3|.|.
TGTGCCAGCCTTCGGGATTCCTTCGCGGATACGCAGTATTTT
CASLRDSFADTQYF
>TRBV19|TRBJ2-1|.|TRBD1
TGTGCCAGTAGTATAGGACCCCGACAGGGGGGCTACAATGAGCAGTTCTTC
CASSIGPRQGGYNEQFF
>TRBV5-5|TRBJ2-2|.|.
TGTGCCAGCAGCACTCAGGTGACAGTTAACACCGGGGAGCTGTTTTTT
CASSTQVTVNTGELFF
>TRBV11-2|TRBJ2-3|once|.
TGTGCCAGCAGCTCCCAGGTCGCTAGCACAGATACGCAGTATTTT
CASSSQVASTDTQYF
>TRBV4-3|TRBJ1-1|few|TRBD1
TGCGCCAGCAGCCAAGCCGGGACAGCCAGGACTTTCTTT
CASSQAGTARTFF
>TRBV7-2|TRBJ2-5|.|TRBD2
TGTGCCAGCAGCTCCGGGCCAGCGGGGTTAGAGACCCAGTACTTC
CASSSGPAGLETQYF
>TRBV19|TRBJ1-6|.|TRBD1
TGTGCCAGTGCGGACAGGGGTGGCCCAGTAGAGACCCTCCACTTT
CASADRGGPVETLHF
>TRBV5-5|TRBJ1-3|few|.
TGTGCCAGCAGCTTGGGACACTCTGGAAACACCATATATTTT
CASSLGHSGNTIYF
>TRBV6-6|TRBJ2-7|.|TRBD1
TGTGCCAGCAGCGCTTCAGGGGGTTCCTACGAGCAGTACTTC
CASSASGGSYEQYF
>TRBV5-6|TRBJ1-4|few|TRBD1
TGTGCCAGCAGCTTGGGGACAGGCATTAATGAAAAACTGTTTTTT
CASSLGTGINEKLFF
>TRBV6-5|TRBJ2-5|.|.
TGTGCCAGCAGTTACTCGAGGCAGAAACAAGAGACCCAGTACTTC
CASSYSRQKQETQYF
>TRBV2|TRBJ1-1|.|TRBD1
TGTGCCAGCAGTGAGCAGGGGGCTCGGACTGAAGCTTTCTTT
CASSEQGARTEAFF
>TRBV7-2|TRBJ2-7|.|.
TGTGCCAGCAGCTTCGGCCGGGGGAGCGGCACCTACGAGCAGTACTTC
CASSFGRGSGTYEQYF
>TRBV19|TRBJ2-3|.|TRBD2
TGTGCCAGTAGTACCAGGACTAGCGACTATACGCAGTATTTT
CASSTRTSDYTQYF
>TRBV10-3|TRBJ2-7|.|TRBD1
TGTGCCATCAGTGACTCCCAGACAGGGACCTACGAGCAGTACTTC
CAISDSQTGTYEQYF
>TRBV19|TRBJ2-3|.|TRBD2
TGTGCCAGTAGTATAGAGGGGACTAGCGGTGGCACAGATACGCAGTATTTT
CASSIEGTSGGTDTQYF
>TRBV4-2|TRBJ1-2|.|TRBD1
TGTGCCAGCAGCCAAGGGACAGGGGGCGACTATGGCTACACCTTC
CASSQGTGGDYGYTF
>TRBV18|TRBJ1-5|once|.
TGTGCCAGCTCACCAATGACAGCCGCCAATCAGCCCCAGCATTTT
CASSPMTAANQPQHF
>TRBV28|TRBJ2-7|.|TRBD2
TGTGCCAGCACCCTTTTAGCGGGACTGGAGCAGTACTTC
CASTLLAGLEQYF
>TRBV7-2|TRBJ1-1|.|TRBD1
TGTGCCAGCAGCTCTCAACAGGGGATGAACACTGAAGCTTTCTTT
CASSSQQGMNTEAFF
>TRBV19|TRBJ1-2|.|TRBD1
TGTGCCAGTAGTATGGCAGGGGGGTATGGCTACACCTTC
CASSMAGGYGYTF
>TRBV4-3|TRBJ1-1|few|.
TGCGCCAGCAGCCAAGGAGGGTCCAGCAGGACTGAAGCTTTCTTT
CASSQGGSSRTEAFF
>TRBV18|TRBJ2-7|.|.
TGTGCCAGCTCACCACCGAGTAGCGACGAGCAGTACTTC
CASSPPSSDEQYF
>TRBV6-5|TRBJ1-3|.|.
TGTGCCAGCAGTTCCAGTTACAGGGTTGACACCATATATTTT
CASSSSYRVDTIYF
>TRBV19|TRBJ2-7|.|.
TGTGCCAGTAGTCCCACAGATTCCTACGAGCAGTACTTC
CASSPTDSYEQYF
>TRBV5-1|TRBJ2-7|few|TRBD1
TGCGCCAGCAGCTCGCTAGGGACAGGGGTTTTCTACGAGCAGTACTTC
CASSSLGTGVFYEQYF
>TRBV4-1|TRBJ2-5|few|.
TGCGCCAGCAGCCAAGTAGGCACGGGGGAGACCCAGTACTTC
CASSQVGTGETQYF
>TRBV5-6|TRBJ2-7|few|.
TGTGCCAGCAGCTTGGTTTCGGGGAAAAACTACGAGCAGTACTTC
CASSLVSGKNYEQYF
>TRBV5-1|TRBJ2-1|.|TRBD2
TGCGCCAGCAGCTTGAGTAGCGGGACCTACAATGAGCAGTTCTTC
CASSLSSGTYNEQFF
>TRBV2|TRBJ2-7|.|.
TGTGCCAGCAAACTTGACAGCGCCTCAGACGAGCAGTACTTC
CASKLDSASDEQYF